These 20 T cell receptor beta chains share one sample of origin, sequenced in a study of shared clonotypes between healthy human individuals. TCRdb's copy holds only in-frame clones and misses some; the assay was immunoSEQ multiplex PCR. The data show a few hundred thousand clones, almost 97% seen once. The sample comprised naive CD4+ T cells sorted from blood. Subset noted: CD45RA+ positively selected. The source is a young woman in good health.

The V call is TRBV27, the J call TRBJ2-2; perhaps TRBD2 as D (6 bases). Germline V gives CDR1 MNHEY, CDR2 SMNVEV (reference sequence). CDR3 length: 13 amino acids. Deletions cut 5 bases from V and 5 bases from J, with 9 bases between. The CDR3 protein is CASSRDLTGELFF. The CDR3 DNA is TGTGCCAGCAGTAGGGACTTAACCGGGGAGCTGTTTTTT.

This chain connects TRBV7-8 to TRBJ2-7; TRBD1 might be the D (6 bases). The CDR3 is 16 residues long. Trimming removed 5 bases from V and 2 bases from J, with 19 bases in between. Germline-derived CDR1 and CDR2 are SGHVS and FQNEAQ. As DNA, the CDR3 is TGTGCCAGCAGCCTCCAAAACAGGGTTCGGACCTACGAGCAGTACTTC. Protein sequence: CASSLQNRVRTYEQYF.

CDR3 sequence: CASSGTGENEQFF. CDR3 in DNA: TGCGCCAGCAGCGGAACAGGGGAAAATGAGCAGTTCTTC. The chain employs TRBV5-1 and TRBJ2-1; TRBD1 aligns across 7 bases. CDR1 SGHRS and CDR2 YFSETQ come from the germline V gene. The CDR3 runs 13 residues. V was pared by 4 bases and J by 7 bases, with 5 bases of the junction left unmatched.

This chain connects TRBV11-3 to TRBJ2-7; D might be TRBD2 (6 bases). Germline loops: CDR1 SGHNT, CDR2 YENEEA. This CDR3 spans 12 amino acids. V was shortened by 5 bases and J by 7 bases, with 12 bases between the two germline ends. CDR3 sequence (DNA): TGTGCCAGCAGCCTCCCCCGGGGGGAGCAGTACTTC. Translating gives CASSLPRGEQYF.

This sequence joins TRBV18 and TRBJ1-1; D perhaps matches TRBD1 (5 bases). Trimming stripped 0 bases from V and 0 bases from J, with 14 bases between. There are 17 residues in the CDR3. Looked up from germline, CDR1 is KGHSH and CDR2 is LQKENI. CDR3 DNA: TGTGCCAGCTCACCACCGGGACTAAATTCCGTGAACACTGAAGCTTTCTTT. It is translated as CASSPPGLNSVNTEAFF.

The chain uses TRBV5-1 and TRBJ2-5; 13 bases map to TRBD2. Germline CDR1 is SGHRS and CDR2 is YFSETQ. The length of the CDR3 is 16 residues. With V trimmed by 4 bases and J by 4 bases, 7 bases remained unmatched. The CDR3 DNA follows: TGCGCCAGCAGCCCGAGACTAGCGGGAGGTTCAGAGACCCAGTACTTC. It yields the protein CASSPRLAGGSETQYF.

Regarding this clone: The same CDR3 can be traced to other DNA sequences in this sample. The DNA for the CDR3 is TGTGCCAGCAGTTTAAGAGGACGGGAGACCCAGTACTTC. Its translation: CASSLRGRETQYF. V gene TRBV27 combines with J gene TRBJ2-5, with no clear D. Germline loops: CDR1 MNHEY, CDR2 SMNVEV (reference sequence). Trimming left V 2 bases short and J 5 bases short, with 9 bases between. This CDR3 has 13 residues.

The chain employs TRBV7-7 and TRBJ2-1, with 10 bases aligning to TRBD2. This CDR3 contains 18 residues. The J segment lost 1 base and the V segment lost 2 bases, leaving 8 bases of the junction unmatched. Germline assignment: CDR1 SSHAT and CDR2 FNYEAQ (reference sequence). CDR3 nucleotides: TGTGCCAGCAGCTTATCAGCGGGAGGGCTCGGGTCCTACAATGAGCAGTTCTTC. Protein: CASSLSAGGLGSYNEQFF.

As concerns this clone: The same CDR3 can be traced to other DNA sequences in this sample. This chain joins TRBV5-1 and TRBJ2-7; TRBD1 aligns across 8 bases. The J segment lost 5 bases and the V segment lost 0 bases, leaving 4 bases of the junction unmatched. The CDR3 totals 14 residues. CDR1 and CDR2 from the germline V gene are SGHRS and YFSETQ. The CDR3 is CASSLGRGRDEQYF. CDR3 in DNA: TGCGCCAGCAGCTTGGGCAGGGGGCGGGACGAGCAGTACTTC.

The chain is built from TRBV11-3 and TRBJ2-3; TRBD2 agrees at 9 bases. The length of the CDR3 is 15 residues. The junction had 2 bases not matched to a gene; V was cut back by 4 bases and J by 0 bases. Germline V CDR1 and CDR2: SGHNT, YENEEA. CDR3 sequence reads: CASSSSGVSTDTQYF. CDR3 in DNA: TGTGCCAGCAGCTCTAGCGGGGTTAGCACAGATACGCAGTATTTT. Full variable domain (remainder filled in from reference TRBV11-3 and TRBJ2-3): EAGVVQSPRYKIIEKKQPVAFWCNPISGHNTLYWYLQNLGQGPELLIRYENEEAVDDSQLPKDRFSAERLKGVDSTLKIQPAELGDSAVYLCASSSSGVSTDTQYFGPGTRLTVL.

This clone occurred once. V is TRBV28 and J is TRBJ1-6; TRBD1 is a possible D gene (5 bases). CDR3 size: 16 residues. Germline V gives CDR1 MDHEN, CDR2 SYDVKM. Trimming pared 3 bases from V and 0 bases from J, leaving 9 bases between. The DNA of the CDR3 is TGTGCCAGCAGTTTGGCGAGGGGCTCCTATAATTCACCCCTCCACTTT. It codes for CASSLARGSYNSPLHF.

This chain links TRBV5-4 with TRBJ2-1, with TRBD1 as a possible D gene (5 bases). Germline V gives CDR1 SGHNT, CDR2 YYREEE (reference sequence). The CDR3 is 17 amino acids. Trimming cost V 1 base and J 1 base, with 15 bases left between them. DNA for the CDR3: TGTGCCAGCAGCTTGCTATGGGTGGGGCGGTCCTACAATGAGCAGTTCTTC. Encoded protein: CASSLLWVGRSYNEQFF. The whole variable domain, filled in from reference TRBV5-4 and TRBJ2-1, reads ETGVTQSPTHLIKTRGQQVTLRCSSQSGHNTVSWYQQALGQGPQFIFQYYREEENGRGNFPPRFSGLQFPNYSSELNVNALELDDSALYLCASSLLWVGRSYNEQFFGPGTRLTVL.

The J gene is TRBJ2-5, the V gene TRBV27; D may be TRBD2 (6 bases). Trimming shortened V by 5 bases and J by 3 bases, and 10 bases separated the two germline ends. From germline, CDR1 is MNHEY and CDR2 SMNVEV (reference sequence). This CDR3 contains 13 residues. In DNA form, the CDR3 reads TGTGCCAGCAGTGATTGGACTAAAGAGACCCAGTACTTC. Translation gives CASSDWTKETQYF.

This sequence joins TRBV2 and TRBJ2-1, with D unclear. This CDR3 has 12 amino acids. CDR1 and CDR2 from the germline V gene are SNHLY and FYNNEI. Trimming left V 3 bases short and J 6 bases short, with 6 bases between. CDR3 in DNA: TGTGCCAGCAGTGATTGGGGCAATGAGCAGTTCTTC. As protein: CASSDWGNEQFF.

This clone showed up just once. The chain couples TRBV30 to TRBJ1-4; 7 nucleotides agree with TRBD1. The CDR3 consists of 13 residues. With V trimmed by 3 bases and J by 10 bases, 8 bases remained unmatched. Germline V gene sequence: CDR1 GTSNPN, CDR2 SVGIG (reference sequence). Written as DNA, the CDR3 is TGTGCCTGGAGGCAGGGGGTAGTTGGAAAACTGTTTTTT. It encodes CAWRQGVVGKLFF.

This rearrangement joins TRBV7-9 to TRBJ2-1, with 11 bases that match TRBD2. J was trimmed by 2 bases and V by 1 base; bases with no gene match: 7. The CDR3 totals 18 residues. Germline loops: CDR1 SEHNR, CDR2 FQNEAQ (reference sequence). CDR3 sequence: CASSLDPKTSGTYNEQFF. Written as DNA, the CDR3 is TGTGCCAGCAGCTTAGATCCCAAGACTAGCGGGACCTACAATGAGCAGTTCTTC.

V usage is TRBV5-1 and J usage is TRBJ2-5; 7 nucleotides match TRBD1. Germline lookup yields CDR1 SGHRS and CDR2 YFSETQ. V lost 4 bases and J lost 5; bases outside the gene matches: 11. This CDR3 has 15 residues. CDR3 sequence reads: CASSRDRVWEETQYF. In nucleotides, the CDR3 is TGCGCCAGCAGCCGCGACAGGGTTTGGGAGGAGACCCAGTACTTC.

V usage is TRBV27 and J usage is TRBJ2-1; 9 bases are a match to TRBD2. V shed 6 bases and J 0 bases; nucleotides not matched to a gene: 6. CDR1 is MNHEY and CDR2 is SMNVEV in the germline V gene (reference sequence). This CDR3 spans 16 amino acids. CDR3 residues: CASRYDSGSSYNEQFF. Here the CDR3 DNA reads TGTGCCAGCAGATACGATAGCGGGAGCTCCTACAATGAGCAGTTCTTC.

V gene TRBV29-1 combines with J gene TRBJ1-1; D gene ambiguous. The CDR3 is made up of 13 amino acids. Germline CDR1 reads SQVTM; CDR2 reads ANQGSEA. The ends were cut back, 6 bases at V and 0 bases at J, with 11 bases in the middle. The CDR3: CSVSTDMNTEAFF. In nucleotides, the CDR3 is TGCAGCGTGTCGACGGATATGAACACTGAAGCTTTCTTT.

Of note for this clone: The sample contains more than one DNA sequence encoding this CDR3. The rearrangement links TRBV11-2 to TRBJ2-1; 9 bases are shared with TRBD2. J was trimmed by 1 base and V by 4 bases; bases with no gene match: 2. From germline, CDR1 is SGHAT and CDR2 FQNNGV. The CDR3 sequence is 15 residues long. The CDR3 region is CASSSGLASYNEQFF. In nucleotides, the CDR3 is TGTGCCAGCAGCTCAGGACTAGCGTCCTACAATGAGCAGTTCTTC.